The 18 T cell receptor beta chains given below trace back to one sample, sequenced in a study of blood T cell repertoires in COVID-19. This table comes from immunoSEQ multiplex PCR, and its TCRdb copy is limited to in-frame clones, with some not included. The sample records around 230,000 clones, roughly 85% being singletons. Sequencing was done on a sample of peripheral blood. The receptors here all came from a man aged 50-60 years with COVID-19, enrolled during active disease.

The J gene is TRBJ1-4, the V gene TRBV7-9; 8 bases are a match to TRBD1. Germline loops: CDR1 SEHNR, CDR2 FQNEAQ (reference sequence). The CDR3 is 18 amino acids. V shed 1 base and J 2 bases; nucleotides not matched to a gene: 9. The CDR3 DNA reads TGTGCCAGCAGCTTAGTTTGGAGACAGGGGTCGACTAATGAAAAACTGTTTTTT. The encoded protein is CASSLVWRQGSTNEKLFF.

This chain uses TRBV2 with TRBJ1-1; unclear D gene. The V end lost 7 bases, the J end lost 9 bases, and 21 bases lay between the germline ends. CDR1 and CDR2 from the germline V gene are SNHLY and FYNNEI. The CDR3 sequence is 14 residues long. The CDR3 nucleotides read TGTGCCAGCATCGTAGACACCGGCTCTTCAAAAGCTTTCTTT. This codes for CASIVDTGSSKAFF.

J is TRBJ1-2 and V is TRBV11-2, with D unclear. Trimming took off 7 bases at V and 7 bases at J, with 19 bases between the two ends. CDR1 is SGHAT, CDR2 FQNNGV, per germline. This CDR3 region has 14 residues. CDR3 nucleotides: TGTGCCAGCACCACCTCAGTAGGAGCAGCTGGCTACACCTTC. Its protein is CASTTSVGAAGYTF.

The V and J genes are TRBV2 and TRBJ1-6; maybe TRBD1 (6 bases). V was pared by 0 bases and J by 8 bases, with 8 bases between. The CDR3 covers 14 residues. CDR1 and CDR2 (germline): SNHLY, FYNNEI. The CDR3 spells CASSEAGADSPLHF. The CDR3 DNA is TGTGCCAGCAGTGAAGCGGGGGCGGATTCACCCCTCCACTTT.

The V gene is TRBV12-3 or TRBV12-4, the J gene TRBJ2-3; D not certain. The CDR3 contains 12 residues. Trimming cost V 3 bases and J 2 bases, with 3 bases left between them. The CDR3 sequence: CASSFYTDTQYF. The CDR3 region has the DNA TGTGCCAGCAGTTTCTACACAGATACGCAGTATTTT.

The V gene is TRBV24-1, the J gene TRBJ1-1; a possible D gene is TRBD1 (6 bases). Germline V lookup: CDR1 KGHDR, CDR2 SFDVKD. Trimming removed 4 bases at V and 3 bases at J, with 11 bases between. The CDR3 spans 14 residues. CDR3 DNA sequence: TGTGCCACCAGTGAAAACGGACAGTACACTGAAGCTTTCTTT. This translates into CATSENGQYTEAFF.

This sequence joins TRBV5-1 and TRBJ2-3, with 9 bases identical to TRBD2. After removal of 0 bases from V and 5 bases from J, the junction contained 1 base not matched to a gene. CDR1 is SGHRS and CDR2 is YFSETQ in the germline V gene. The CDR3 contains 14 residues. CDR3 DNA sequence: TGCGCCAGCAGCTTGGTAGCGGGGGAAGATACGCAGTATTTT. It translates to CASSLVAGEDTQYF.

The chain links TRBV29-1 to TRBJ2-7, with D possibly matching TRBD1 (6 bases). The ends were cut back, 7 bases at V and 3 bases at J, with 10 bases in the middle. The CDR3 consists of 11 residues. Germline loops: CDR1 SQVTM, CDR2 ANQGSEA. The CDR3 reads CSAGTSYEQYF. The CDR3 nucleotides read TGCAGCGCCGGGACAAGCTACGAGCAGTACTTC.

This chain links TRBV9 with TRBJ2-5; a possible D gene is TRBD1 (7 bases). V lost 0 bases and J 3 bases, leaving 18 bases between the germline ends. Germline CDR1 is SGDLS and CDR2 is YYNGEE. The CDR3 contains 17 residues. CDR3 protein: CASSVGGGGGQKETQYF. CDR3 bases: TGTGCCAGCAGCGTAGGGGGTGGAGGGGGACAGAAAGAGACCCAGTACTTC.

CDR3 sequence (DNA): TGTGCCAGCAGCTTGACCCGGGAGGTTAATCAGCCCCAGCATTTT. Translating gives CASSLTREVNQPQHF. This chain joins TRBV5-6 and TRBJ1-5, with D unresolved. CDR3 size: 15 residues. From germline, CDR1 is SGHDT and CDR2 YYEEEE. Trimming shortened V by 1 base and J by 4 bases, and 12 bases separated the two germline ends.

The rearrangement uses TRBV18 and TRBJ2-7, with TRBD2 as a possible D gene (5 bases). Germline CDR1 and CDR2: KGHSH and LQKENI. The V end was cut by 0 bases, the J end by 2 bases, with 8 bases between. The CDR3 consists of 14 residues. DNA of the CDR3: TGTGCCAGCTCACCACCCGGGAAAACCTACGAGCAGTACTTC. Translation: CASSPPGKTYEQYF.

The CDR3 region has the DNA TGTGCCAGCACCCCTGGCCCGGGGGAGCCGCCAACTAATGAAAAACTGTTTTTT. This encodes CASTPGPGEPPTNEKLFF. The chain carries TRBV9 and TRBJ1-4, with D possibly TRBD1 on 5 matching bases. CDR1 SGDLS and CDR2 YYNGEE come from the germline V gene. V lost 6 bases and J lost 0, with 21 bases in between. CDR3 length: 18 residues.

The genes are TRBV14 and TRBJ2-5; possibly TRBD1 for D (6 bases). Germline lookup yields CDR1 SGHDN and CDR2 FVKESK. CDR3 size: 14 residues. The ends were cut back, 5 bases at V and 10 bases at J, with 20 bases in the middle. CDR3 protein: CASSGLGAAVGQYF. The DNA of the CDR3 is TGTGCCAGCAGCGGCCTGGGGGCGGCCGTTGGCCAGTACTTC.

CDR3 nucleotide sequence: TGTGCCAGCAGGTCTAAGGGGGCAGGTGGCTACACCTTC. Its protein is CASRSKGAGGYTF. The chain couples TRBV6-5 to TRBJ1-2; TRBD1 matches at 7 bases. There are 13 residues in the CDR3. Germline lookup yields CDR1 MNHEY and CDR2 SVGAGI. V shed 6 bases, J shed 7 bases, and the junction held 8 bases outside the gene matches.

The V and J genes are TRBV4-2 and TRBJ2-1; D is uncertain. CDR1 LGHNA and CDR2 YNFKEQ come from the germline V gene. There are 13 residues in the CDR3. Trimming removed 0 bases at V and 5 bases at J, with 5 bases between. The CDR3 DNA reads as TGTGCCAGCAGCCAAGATTATGACAATGAGCAGTTCTTC. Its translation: CASSQDYDNEQFF.

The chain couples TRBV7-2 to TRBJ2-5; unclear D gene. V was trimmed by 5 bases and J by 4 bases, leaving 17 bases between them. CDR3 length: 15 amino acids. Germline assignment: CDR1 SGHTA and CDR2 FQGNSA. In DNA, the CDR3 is TGTGCCAGCAGCCCAAATCGACACCCGTCAGAGACCCAGTACTTC. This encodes CASSPNRHPSETQYF.

This CDR3 reads CAWRGQGNYGYTF. The CDR3 region has the DNA TGTGCCTGGAGGGGACAGGGGAACTATGGCTACACCTTC. J is TRBJ1-2 and V is TRBV30; 10 bases agree with TRBD1. V gave up 3 bases and J gave up 2 bases; unmatched junction bases: 0. CDR1 GTSNPN and CDR2 SVGIG come from the germline V gene (reference sequence). This CDR3 contains 13 residues.

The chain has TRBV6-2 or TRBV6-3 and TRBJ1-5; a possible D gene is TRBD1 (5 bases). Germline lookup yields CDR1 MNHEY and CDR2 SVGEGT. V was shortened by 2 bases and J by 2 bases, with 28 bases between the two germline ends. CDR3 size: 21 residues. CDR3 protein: CASSYRSTYSQGSKGNQPQHF. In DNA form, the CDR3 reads TGTGCCAGCAGTTACCGATCTACCTATTCTCAGGGAAGTAAGGGCAATCAGCCCCAGCATTTT.